The rows below give T cell receptor beta chains drawn from one sample of a study of shared clonotypes between healthy human individuals. Sequenced by immunoSEQ multiplex PCR; TCRdb stores in-frame clones only, minus some. Among hundreds of thousands of clones listed, roughly 87% were seen once. Sequencing was carried out using memory CD8+ T cells sorted from blood. Source of these receptors: a man younger than 30 in good health. The CDR3 runs from the conserved cysteine through the conserved F or W. Each record gives: D gene, clone size, V gene, J gene, CDR3 protein, CDR3 DNA. The D gene is left open where the match is weak. Size values are once, few and many counts, or a class for expanded clones, and some rows have none.

TRBD1	-	TRBV7-2	TRBJ2-3	CASSLVEGATDTQYF	TGTGCCAGCAGCTTAGTTGAGGGGGCCACAGATACGCAGTATTTT
-	-	TRBV6-6	TRBJ1-1	CASSSATNTEAFF	TGTGCCAGCAGTTCGGCGACGAATACTGAAGCTTTCTTT
-	-	TRBV7-9	TRBJ2-1	CASSFADANNEQFF	TGTGCCAGCAGCTTCGCGGACGCGAACAATGAGCAGTTCTTC
-	-	TRBV10-3	TRBJ1-1	CAISGGTMNTEAFF	TGTGCCATCAGTGGTGGGACCATGAACACTGAAGCTTTCTTT
TRBD1	-	TRBV27	TRBJ1-1	CASSSRWGTDTEAFF	TGTGCCAGCAGTTCCCGATGGGGGACAGACACTGAAGCTTTCTTT
TRBD1	-	TRBV6-5	TRBJ1-2	CASSYAQGAGYGYTF	TGTGCCAGCAGTTACGCACAGGGGGCAGGCTATGGCTACACCTTC
-	-	TRBV5-4	TRBJ2-7	CASSFRGATYEQYF	TGTGCCAGCAGCTTCAGGGGGGCAACCTACGAGCAGTACTTC
TRBD1	-	TRBV5-1	TRBJ1-2	CASSDRDRGYGYTF	TGCGCCAGCAGCGATCGGGACAGAGGCTATGGCTACACCTTC
-	-	TRBV29-1	TRBJ1-1	CSARHGTLGTEAFF	TGCAGCGCACGCCACGGGACCCTGGGGACTGAAGCTTTCTTT
-	once	TRBV9	TRBJ2-7	CASSPQRVSYEQYF	TGTGCCAGCAGCCCCCAGCGGGTCTCCTACGAGCAGTACTTC
-	-	TRBV18	TRBJ2-7	CASSYSISHEQYF	TGTGCCAGCTCATATAGTATCTCGCACGAGCAGTACTTC
-	once	TRBV13	TRBJ2-7	CASSGKTGTSYEQYF	TGTGCCAGCAGCGGAAAGACAGGGACTTCCTACGAGCAGTACTTC
-	-	TRBV10-3	TRBJ2-7	CAISDPQARYSYEQYF	TGTGCCATCAGTGACCCACAGGCCAGGTACTCCTACGAGCAGTACTTC
-	-	TRBV29-1	TRBJ1-1	CSVEGGEAFF	TGCAGCGTTGAAGGGGGGGAAGCTTTCTTT
TRBD2	-	TRBV5-6	TRBJ2-1	CASTEPFGAGAGNEQFF	TGTGCCAGCACCGAACCCTTTGGAGCGGGAGCTGGGAATGAGCAGTTCTTC
TRBD1	many	TRBV28	TRBJ2-3	CASSTSRDRISTDTQYF	TGTGCCAGCAGTACTAGCCGGGACAGGATTAGCACAGATACGCAGTATTTT
-	-	TRBV25-1	TRBJ2-2	CASSGIPLARYTGELFF	TGTGCCAGCAGTGGCATCCCCCTAGCCCGGTACACCGGGGAGCTGTTTTTT
TRBD1	-	TRBV11-2	TRBJ2-7	CASSPTGIEQYF	TGTGCCAGCAGCCCGACAGGGATCGAGCAGTACTTC
TRBD1	-	TRBV11-2	TRBJ2-7	CASSSGTGYEQYF	TGTGCCAGCAGCAGCGGGACAGGGTACGAGCAGTACTTC
-	-	TRBV5-1	TRBJ1-5	CASSSHGRGNQPQHF	TGCGCCAGCAGCTCCCACGGCAGGGGCAATCAGCCCCAGCATTTT
-	-	TRBV11-2	TRBJ1-2	CASSSGQSNGYTF	TGTGCCAGCAGCTCCGGGCAGTCAAATGGCTACACCTTC
TRBD2	-	TRBV7-9	TRBJ2-7	CASSLPGTSGRAYEQYF	TGTGCCAGCAGCCTCCCGGGGACTAGCGGGAGGGCTTACGAGCAGTACTTC
TRBD2	-	TRBV4-1	TRBJ2-2	CASSQHGLAYTGELFF	TGCGCCAGCAGCCAACACGGACTAGCCTACACCGGGGAGCTGTTTTTT
-	-	TRBV6-1	TRBJ2-2	CASSDWGVTNTGELFF	TGTGCCAGCAGTGATTGGGGGGTAACGAACACCGGGGAGCTGTTTTTT
-	once	TRBV4-1	TRBJ1-2	CASSGPLGPGWAYYGYTF	TGCGCCAGCAGCGGTCCCCTCGGGCCAGGCTGGGCCTACTATGGCTACACCTTC
-	-	TRBV7-9	TRBJ2-5	CASSLSGRRQETQYF	TGTGCCAGCAGCTTATCGGGGCGCAGGCAAGAGACCCAGTACTTC
-	few	TRBV19	TRBJ1-1	CASSISLNTEAFF	TGTGCCAGTAGTATAAGCCTCAACACTGAAGCTTTCTTT
TRBD1	-	TRBV4-1	TRBJ1-5	CASSQGAGGQPQHF	TGCGCCAGCAGCCAAGGGGCAGGGGGGCAGCCCCAGCATTTT